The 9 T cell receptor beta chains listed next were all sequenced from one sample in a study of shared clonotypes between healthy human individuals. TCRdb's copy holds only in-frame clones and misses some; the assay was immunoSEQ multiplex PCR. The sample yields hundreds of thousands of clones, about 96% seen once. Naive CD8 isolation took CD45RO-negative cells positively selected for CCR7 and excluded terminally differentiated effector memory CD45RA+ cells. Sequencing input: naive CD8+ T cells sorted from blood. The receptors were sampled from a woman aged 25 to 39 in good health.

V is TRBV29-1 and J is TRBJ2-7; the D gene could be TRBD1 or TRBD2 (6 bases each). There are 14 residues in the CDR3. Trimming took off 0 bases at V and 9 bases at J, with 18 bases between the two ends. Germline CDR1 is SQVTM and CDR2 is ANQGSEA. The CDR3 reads CSVEEIGVGGGQYF. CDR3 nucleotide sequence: TGCAGCGTTGAAGAAATTGGCGTCGGGGGCGGGCAGTACTTC.

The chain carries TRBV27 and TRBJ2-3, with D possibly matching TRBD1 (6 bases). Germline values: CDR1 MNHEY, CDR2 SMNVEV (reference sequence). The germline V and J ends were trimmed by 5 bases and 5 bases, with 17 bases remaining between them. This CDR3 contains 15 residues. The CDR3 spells CASSAPQGLGDTQYF. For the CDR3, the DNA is TGTGCCAGCAGTGCCCCCCAGGGGCTCGGAGATACGCAGTATTTT.

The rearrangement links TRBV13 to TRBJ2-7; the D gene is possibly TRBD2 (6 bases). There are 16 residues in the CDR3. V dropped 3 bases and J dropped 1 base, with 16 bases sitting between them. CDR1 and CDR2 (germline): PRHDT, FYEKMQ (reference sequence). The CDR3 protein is CASSLGTWGKSYEQYF. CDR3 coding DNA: TGTGCCAGCAGCTTGGGGACTTGGGGAAAATCCTACGAGCAGTACTTC.

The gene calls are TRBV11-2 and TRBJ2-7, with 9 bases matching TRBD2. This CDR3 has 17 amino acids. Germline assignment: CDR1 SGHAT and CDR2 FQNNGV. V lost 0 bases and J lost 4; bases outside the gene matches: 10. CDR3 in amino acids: CASSLEGWGGRAYEQYF. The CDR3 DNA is TGTGCCAGCAGCTTAGAAGGCTGGGGCGGGAGGGCTTACGAGCAGTACTTC.

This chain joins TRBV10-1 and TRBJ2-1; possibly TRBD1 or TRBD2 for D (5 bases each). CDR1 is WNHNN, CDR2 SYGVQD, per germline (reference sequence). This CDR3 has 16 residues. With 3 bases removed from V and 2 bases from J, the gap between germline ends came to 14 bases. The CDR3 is CASSDGNRDPYNEQFF. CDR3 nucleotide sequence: TGCGCCAGCAGTGATGGGAACCGGGACCCCTACAATGAGCAGTTCTTC.

The CDR3 DNA reads TGTGCCATCAGTGAGTCAGGCAACGAGCAGTACTTC. Translated: CAISESGNEQYF. V usage is TRBV10-3 and J usage is TRBJ2-7, with unresolved D. The CDR3 totals 12 residues. CDR1 is ENHRY and CDR2 is SYGVKD in the germline V gene. Trimming took off 0 bases at V and 5 bases at J, with 5 bases between the two ends.

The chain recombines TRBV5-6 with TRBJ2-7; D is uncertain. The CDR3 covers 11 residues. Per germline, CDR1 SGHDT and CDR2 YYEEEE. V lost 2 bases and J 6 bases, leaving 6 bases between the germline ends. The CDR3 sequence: CASSFSGEQYF. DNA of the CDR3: TGTGCCAGCAGCTTTTCAGGCGAGCAGTACTTC. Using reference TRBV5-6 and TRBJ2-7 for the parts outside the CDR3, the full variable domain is DAGVTQSPTHLIKTRGQQVTLRCSPKSGHDTVSWYQQALGQGPQFIFQYYEEEERQRGNFPDRFSGHQFPNYSSELNVNALLLGDSALYLCASSFSGEQYFGPGTRLTVT.

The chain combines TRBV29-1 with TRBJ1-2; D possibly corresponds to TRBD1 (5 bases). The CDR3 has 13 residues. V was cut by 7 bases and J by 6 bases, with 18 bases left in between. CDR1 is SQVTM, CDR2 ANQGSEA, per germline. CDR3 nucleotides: TGCAGCGCAACGCGGTCAGGGCGGGATGGCTACACCTTC. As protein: CSATRSGRDGYTF.

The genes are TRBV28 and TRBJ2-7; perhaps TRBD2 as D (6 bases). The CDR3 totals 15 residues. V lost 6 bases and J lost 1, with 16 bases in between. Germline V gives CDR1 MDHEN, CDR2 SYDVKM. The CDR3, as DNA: TGTGCCAGCAGACTAACCGGGACTCGGTCCTACGAGCAGTACTTC. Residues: CASRLTGTRSYEQYF. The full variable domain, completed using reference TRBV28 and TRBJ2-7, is DVKVTQSSRYLVKRTGEKVFLECVQDMDHENMFWYRQDPGLGLRLIYFSYDVKMKEKGDIPEGYSVSREKKERFSLILESASTNQTSMYLCASRLTGTRSYEQYFGPGTRLTVT.